A selection of T cell receptor beta chains follows, all from one sample in a study of glioma-infiltrating T cells after dendritic cell vaccination. Method: immunoSEQ multiplex PCR; TCRdb's copy keeps in-frame clones and lacks some. Of 75,000 to 95,000 clones in the sample, roughly four fifths were seen once. The sequences come from blood, collected after dendritic cell vaccination. The source of these receptors is a human donor with glioblastoma. CDR3s include the opening cysteine and the closing phenylalanine or tryptophan. D genes are given only for firm matches. Size tells how often a clone was seen (once, few, many) or the class of an expanded clone, and some rows leave it out.

>-|TRBJ2-3|TRBD1|TRBV5-6
CASSLGGGLDTQYF
TGTGCCAGCAGCTTGGGAGGGGGCTTGGATACGCAGTATTTT
>-|TRBJ1-5|TRBD1|TRBV27
CASSRSGTGWEGQPQHF
TGTGCCAGCAGTCGCTCCGGGACAGGGTGGGAGGGTCAGCCCCAGCATTTT
>once|TRBJ2-1|TRBD1|TRBV19
CASSTGQGRVENEQFF
TGTGCCAGTAGTACGGGACAGGGAAGAGTAGAGAATGAGCAGTTCTTC
>-|TRBJ2-5|-|TRBV7-3
CASSLGQRTYQETQYF
TGTGCCAGCAGCTTAGGGCAGAGAACGTACCAAGAGACCCAGTACTTC
>-|TRBJ2-5|TRBD1|TRBV5-6
CASSLEGQGAGETQYF
TGTGCCAGCAGCTTGGAGGGACAGGGGGCGGGCGAGACCCAGTACTTC
>-|TRBJ1-6|TRBD1|TRBV27
CASSLSPHRGDSPPHF
TGTGCCAGCAGTTTATCCCCCCACAGGGGAGATTCACCCCCCCACTTT
>-|TRBJ2-1|TRBD2|TRBV19
CASTEFASGLAGSNEQFF
TGTGCCAGTACCGAGTTTGCCTCGGGACTAGCGGGCTCCAATGAGCAGTTCTTC
>-|TRBJ1-2|TRBD1|TRBV19
CASSIPTGAQSGYGYTF
TGTGCCAGTAGTATACCGACAGGGGCCCAGAGTGGCTATGGCTACACCTTC
>-|TRBJ2-7|-|TRBV12-5
CASGLVYGEWKNEQYF
TGTGCTAGTGGTTTGGTATATGGGGAGTGGAAAAACGAGCAGTACTTC
>-|TRBJ2-2|TRBD2|TRBV28
CAAASGGKRGELFF
TGTGCCGCAGCTAGCGGGGGTAAAAGGGGGGAGCTGTTTTTT
>few|TRBJ1-1|-|TRBV5-4
CASSLAGRGHSEAFF
TGTGCCAGCAGCTTGGCTGGCAGGGGACATAGTGAAGCTTTCTTT
>-|TRBJ2-2|TRBD2|TRBV7-7
CASRGTSGRTGELFF
TGTGCCAGCAGGGGGACTAGCGGTCGGACCGGGGAGCTGTTTTTT
>once|TRBJ2-2|TRBD2|TRBV10-2
CASTSPSSGRSTGELFF
TGCGCCAGCACTTCCCCCTCTAGCGGGAGGTCGACCGGGGAGCTGTTTTTT
>-|TRBJ2-6|-|TRBV7-9
CASFAGRRPSGANVLTF
TGTGCCAGCTTCGCGGGACGTCGGCCCTCTGGGGCCAACGTCCTGACTTTC
>-|TRBJ1-1|-|TRBV10-3
CAISVQGERTEAFF
TGTGCCATCAGTGTCCAGGGTGAGAGGACTGAAGCTTTCTTT
>-|TRBJ1-1|-|TRBV19
CASLNTQVSTEAFF
TGTGCCAGCCTCAATACACAGGTCAGCACTGAAGCTTTCTTT
>-|TRBJ2-7|TRBD2|TRBV2
CASEQREGAYEQYF
TGTGCCAGCGAACAAAGGGAGGGAGCCTACGAGCAGTACTTC
>few|TRBJ2-7|TRBD1|TRBV5-4
CASSSRDRGEEEYF
TGTGCCAGCAGCTCCCGGGACAGGGGGGAGGAGGAGTACTTC
>-|TRBJ2-2|TRBD1|TRBV9
CASSVQGAGTGELFF
TGTGCCAGCAGCGTCCAGGGGGCTGGCACCGGGGAGCTGTTTTTT
>few|TRBJ2-1|TRBD2|TRBV6-4
CASSEERGGGNEQFF
TGTGCCAGCAGTGAAGAGCGGGGGGGCGGGAATGAGCAGTTCTTC
>-|TRBJ2-7|-|TRBV18
CASSDDRLYEQYF
TGTGCCAGCTCCGACGACAGGCTCTACGAGCAGTACTTC
>few|TRBJ2-1|TRBD2|TRBV7-9
CASSSLAGYNEQFF
TGTGCCAGCAGCTCTCTAGCGGGTTACAATGAGCAGTTCTTC
>-|TRBJ2-1|TRBD2|TRBV15
CATSKGLAGALGNEQFF
TGTGCCACCAGCAAAGGACTAGCGGGAGCTTTGGGGAATGAGCAGTTCTTC
>once|TRBJ1-6|TRBD1|TRBV10-3
CAISPRDRGNSPLHF
TGTGCCATCAGCCCCCGGGACAGGGGGAATTCACCCCTCCACTTT